A single sample gave rise to the 27 T cell receptor beta chains below, sequenced in a study of monozygotic twins with inflammatory bowel disease. TCRdb reprocessed the 5' RACE reads, keeping one entry per CDR3 protein, no DNA. This table lists 330,000 or so distinct CDR3 sequences. The material sequenced was blood. All receptors derive from a human donor with ulcerative colitis or Crohn's disease, or a healthy co-twin of an affected twin (not recorded which).

The chain uses TRBV6-5 and TRBJ2-3; TCRdb returns TRBD1, unconfirmable since there is no DNA. The CDR3 length is 16 residues. Germline V gives CDR1 MNHEY, CDR2 SVGAGI. CDR3 residues: CASSYLSGGKADTQYF.

The rearrangement links TRBV6-1 to TRBJ1-2. Per germline, CDR1 MNHNS and CDR2 SASEGT. This CDR3 is 13 amino acids long. CDR3 amino acids: CASSVGLNYGYTF.

The rearrangement links TRBV5-1 to TRBJ1-1; TCRdb's assignment of TRBD1 cannot be checked, as there is no DNA. The CDR3 covers 17 residues. The germline gives CDR1 SGHRS, CDR2 YFSETQ. CDR3 region: CASSLGTGTGGAYQAFF.

The J gene is TRBJ2-2, the V gene TRBV24-1. Germline V gene sequence: CDR1 KGHDR, CDR2 SFDVKD. The CDR3 length is 14 residues. The CDR3 loop is CATSDDGNTGELFF.

The gene calls are TRBV4-3 and TRBJ1-4. CDR1 and CDR2 (germline): LGHNA, YSLEER. The CDR3 contains 16 residues. The CDR3 region is CASSQDSVWKDEKLFF.

The rearrangement uses TRBV7-9 and TRBJ2-2. Germline assignment: CDR1 SEHNR and CDR2 FQNEAQ (reference sequence). CDR3 length equals 15 residues. This CDR3 reads CASSNLMGYTGELFF.

The chain combines TRBV6-6 with TRBJ2-1; the D call of TRBD2 rests on TCRdb alone, since no DNA is present to check it. This CDR3 contains 14 residues. Germline CDR1 is MNHNY and CDR2 is SVGAGI (reference sequence). CDR3 amino acids: CASSYVSDYNEQFF.

The V gene is TRBV29-1, the J gene TRBJ2-7. CDR1 is SQVTM, CDR2 ANQGSEA, per germline. The CDR3 spans 12 residues. The CDR3 reads CSALTGTYEQYF.

The CDR3 loop reads CSALSGRVNNEQFF. The V gene is TRBV20-1, the J gene TRBJ2-1; the TCRdb call, TRBD2, lacks DNA for checking. This CDR3 contains 14 residues. The germline V gene encodes CDR1 DFQATT and CDR2 SNEGSKA (reference sequence).

The chain links TRBV28 to TRBJ1-5; TCRdb's D call of TRBD1 is untestable without DNA. The length of the CDR3 is 15 residues. Per the germline V gene, CDR1 is MDHEN and CDR2 is SYDVKM. The CDR3 is CASGKGTGSNQPQHF.

The chain joins TRBV5-4 to TRBJ1-1; TCRdb proposes TRBD1, but this gene call is untestable without DNA. The CDR3 contains 15 residues. Germline lookup yields CDR1 SGHNT and CDR2 YYREEE (reference sequence). CDR3 loop: CASSLRTGGLSEAFF.

The chain is built from TRBV27 and TRBJ2-7. Germline CDR1 and CDR2: MNHEY and SMNVEV (reference sequence). This CDR3 region has 14 residues. CDR3 residues: CASSFVGLAYEQYF.

The chain couples TRBV7-9 to TRBJ2-1; TCRdb's D call of TRBD1 is untestable without DNA. The CDR3 covers 12 residues. Germline CDR1 is SEHNR and CDR2 is FQNEAQ (reference sequence). CDR3 region: CASSPLDREWFF.

The V and J genes are TRBV29-1 and TRBJ1-1. This CDR3 region has 13 residues. Germline V gene lookup returns CDR1 SQVTM and CDR2 ANQGSEA. Here the CDR3 reads CSVEDQRNTEAFF.

The V and J genes are TRBV7-2 and TRBJ2-7; absent DNA, TCRdb's TRBD1 call cannot be checked. The CDR3 length is 15 residues. Germline lookup yields CDR1 SGHTA and CDR2 FQGNSA. CDR3 amino acids: CASSPTGDPFYEQYF.

The J gene is TRBJ2-5, the V gene TRBV28. CDR1 and CDR2 (germline): MDHEN, SYDVKM. The CDR3 extends over 14 amino acids. CDR3 amino acids: CASSLMAGLETQYF.

This rearrangement joins TRBV20-1 to TRBJ2-7; TCRdb outputs TRBD1, but without DNA this stays unchecked. This CDR3 is built from 13 residues. Germline CDR1 is DFQATT and CDR2 is SNEGSKA (reference sequence). The CDR3 is CSAIGQSDYEQYF.

The chain recombines TRBV6-5 with TRBJ2-7. The CDR3 contains 12 residues. The germline V gene has CDR1 MNHEY and CDR2 SVGAGI. The CDR3: CASRLNSYEQYF.

The chain is built from TRBV28 and TRBJ2-3; the TCRdb D gene call, TRBD1, has no DNA to confirm it. Germline CDR1 and CDR2: MDHEN and SYDVKM. The CDR3 contains 15 residues. The CDR3 loop reads CASSVRGKSTDTQYF.

V is TRBV29-1 and J is TRBJ1-1; the D gene TCRdb calls, TRBD1, cannot be checked with no DNA. From germline, CDR1 is SQVTM and CDR2 ANQGSEA. The CDR3 spans 13 residues. CDR3 amino acids: CSVSDRKNTEAFF.

The chain links TRBV20-1 to TRBJ2-7; the TCRdb call, TRBD2, lacks DNA for checking. This CDR3 has 15 amino acids. CDR1 is DFQATT, CDR2 SNEGSKA, per germline (reference sequence). CDR3 region: CSARDVGSGRYEQYF.

The V call is TRBV10-3, the J call TRBJ1-5; TCRdb names TRBD1, which stays unverified in the absence of DNA. The germline CDR1 and CDR2 sequences are ENHRY and SYGVKD. The CDR3 totals 15 residues. CDR3 sequence: CAIRDEGPRGQPQHF.

This chain links TRBV6-1 with TRBJ2-7; as DNA is missing, the TRBD2 call by TCRdb cannot be tested. Germline V gene lookup returns CDR1 MNHNS and CDR2 SASEGT. The CDR3 has 17 amino acids. CDR3 region: CASRDRGLATSSYEQYF.

The chain joins TRBV29-1 to TRBJ2-2; TCRdb gives TRBD1 as the D gene, but with no DNA this cannot be confirmed. The germline V gene encodes CDR1 SQVTM and CDR2 ANQGSEA. The length of the CDR3 is 13 residues. The chain's CDR3 is CSVGDRAAGELFF.

The chain employs TRBV4-1 and TRBJ2-1. This CDR3 has 15 residues. The V gene's germline CDR1 is MGHRA and CDR2 YSYEKL. The CDR3 is CASSPARSSYNEQFF.

The rearrangement uses TRBV11-2 and TRBJ2-4; the D call from TCRdb, TRBD1, cannot be confirmed without DNA. CDR1 is SGHAT, CDR2 FQNNGV, per germline. This CDR3 spans 13 amino acids. The chain's CDR3 is CASSLGPGNIQYF. The variable domain in full, with the rest retrieved from reference TRBV11-2 and TRBJ2-4, is EAGVAQSPRYKIIEKRQSVAFWCNPISGHATLYWYQQILGQGPKLLIQFQNNGVVDDSQLPKDRFSAERLKGVDSTLKIQPAKLEDSAVYLCASSLGPGNIQYFGAGTRLSVL.

This chain connects TRBV20-1 to TRBJ2-7; TCRdb selects TRBD1, and the lack of DNA leaves this call unchecked. Germline CDR1 DFQATT, CDR2 SNEGSKA (reference sequence). The CDR3 loop spans 14 amino acids. The CDR3 sequence: CSAFRPGARYEQYF.